This T cell receptor beta chain was identified during a study of somatic mutations in cytotoxic T cells in rheumatoid arthritis. General observations from the study: About an eighth of the roughly 65 patients had a largest CD8+ clone above 20% of CD8+ cells. Clonality measured in CD8+ T cells did not differ significantly between rheumatoid arthritis patients and age-matched healthy controls.

Points on this clone: Its target is not known.

The CDR3 loop spans 15 amino acids. The germline V gene encodes CDR1 PRHDT and CDR2 FYEKMQ (reference sequence). V was cut by 1 base and J by 4 bases, with 13 bases left in between. Some clones are missing from TCRdb's copy, which holds only in-frame ones; the method was immunoSEQ multiplex PCR. The sample has more than 10,000 clones, roughly 74% seen once; the top ten hold under 25%. The chain is built from TRBV13 and TRBJ2-5; D possibly corresponds to TRBD1 (5 bases). The sample consisted of CD8+ T cells sorted from blood. The TCR sequence derives from an adult with rheumatoid arthritis. CDR3 sequence reads: CASSLVIRTPETQYF. CDR3 sequence (DNA): TGTGCCAGCAGCTTAGTTATCCGGACACCAGAGACCCAGTACTTC. The full variable domain, its missing parts supplied by reference TRBV13 and TRBJ2-5, is AAGVIQSPRHLIKEKRETATLKCYPIPRHDTVYWYQQGPGQDPQFLISFYEKMQSDKGSIPDRFSAQQFSDYHSELNMSSLELGDSALYFCASSLVIRTPETQYFGPGTRLLVL.